What follows are 17 T cell receptor beta chains derived from one specimen sequenced in a study of Ad26.COV2.S vaccination and SARS-CoV-2 variants. Treatment reported: roughly 18 received Ad26.COV2.S at low or high dose, single or two shots; about 5 received placebo; per-sample allocation not given. Sample collection was performed on day 63 after the first vaccine or placebo injection. Repertoires were generated with immunoSEQ multiplex PCR, while TCRdb's copy carries only in-frame clones and drops some. In the table there are around 270,000 clones, around nine tenths of which are singletons. The specimen was peripheral blood, collected in a trial of Ad26.COV2.S vaccine versus placebo. The receptors stem from a person aged 18-65 years who received the Ad26.COV2.S COVID-19 vaccine or a placebo.

The V call is TRBV5-4, the J call TRBJ2-7; 9 bases agree with TRBD1. CDR1 is SGHNT, CDR2 YYREEE, per germline (reference sequence). Losses at the gene ends were 5 bases for V and 3 bases for J; bases not matched to a gene: 6. This CDR3 has 14 amino acids. CDR3 region: CASSPGTGNYEQYF. The CDR3 DNA is TGTGCCAGCAGTCCCGGGACAGGGAACTACGAGCAGTACTTC.

The chain carries TRBV7-2 and TRBJ2-7, with D maybe TRBD1 (6 bases). With 1 base removed from V and 3 bases from J, the gap between germline ends came to 19 bases. The CDR3 extends over 17 amino acids. In germline, CDR1 is SGHTA, CDR2 FQGNSA. In nucleotides, the CDR3 is TGTGCCAGCAGCTTAGAGTTCGGGCAGGGGCTTTACTACGAGCAGTACTTC. Amino acid sequence: CASSLEFGQGLYYEQYF.

The chain links TRBV5-1 to TRBJ1-3; TRBD1 matches 9 bases. V shed 4 bases and J 0 bases; nucleotides not matched to a gene: 14. The CDR3 contains 19 residues. Germline V lookup: CDR1 SGHRS, CDR2 YFSETQ. This CDR3 reads CASSPQGGTGRSSGNTIYF. As DNA, the CDR3 is TGCGCCAGCAGCCCCCAGGGCGGGACAGGGAGAAGCTCTGGAAACACCATATATTTT.

This rearrangement joins TRBV27 to TRBJ1-1, with TRBD1 as a possible D gene (6 bases). CDR1 MNHEY and CDR2 SMNVEV come from the germline V gene (reference sequence). V gave up 6 bases and J gave up 4 bases, with 9 bases separating them. CDR3 length equals 12 residues. CDR3 bases: TGTGCCAGCAGAACGACAGGCACTGAAGCTTTCTTT. It translates to CASRTTGTEAFF.

The V and J genes are TRBV6-5 and TRBJ1-6; tentatively, D is TRBD1 (6 bases). Trimming cost V 7 bases and J 6 bases, with 16 bases left between them. CDR3 length equals 15 residues. Germline V CDR1 and CDR2: MNHEY, SVGAGI. The CDR3 DNA is TGTGCCAGCAACCCTTTGGGGGGCGGTAATTCACCCCTCCACTTT. This gives the protein CASNPLGGGNSPLHF.

The chain combines TRBV3-1 (or the pseudogene TRBV3-2) with TRBJ1-6; 10 bases line up with TRBD1. The CDR3 has 14 amino acids. The germline V gene encodes CDR1 LGHDT and CDR2 YNNKEL (reference sequence). V shed 6 bases, J shed 9 bases, and the junction held 5 bases outside the gene matches. The DNA of the CDR3 is TGTGCCAGCAGTCGGACAGGGGGGAGTTCACCCCTCCACTTT. Protein: CASSRTGGSSPLHF.

CDR3 in amino acids: CASSVRVGGQASTNEKLFF. The CDR3 DNA reads as TGTGCCAGCAGCGTAAGGGTTGGGGGACAGGCGTCAACTAATGAAAAACTGTTTTTT. The rearrangement joins TRBV9 to TRBJ1-4, with 8 bases fitting TRBD1. V lost 1 base, J lost 0 bases, and 11 bases stayed unmatched. Per the germline V gene, CDR1 is SGDLS and CDR2 is YYNGEE. The CDR3 sequence is 19 residues long.

The chain links TRBV11-2 to TRBJ2-7; 7 bases align to TRBD1. The V gene's germline CDR1 is SGHAT and CDR2 FQNNGV. This CDR3 comprises 11 residues. The CDR3 coding sequence is TGTGCCAGCAGCTTAACAGGGGAAATACTCGTC. This gives the protein CASSLTGEILV.

The chain recombines TRBV4-3 with TRBJ1-2, with D unresolved. Germline-derived CDR1 and CDR2 are LGHNA and YSLEER. Between the trimmed V and J ends, which lost 1 base and 4 bases, there was a span of 13 bases. This CDR3 has 15 residues. Written as DNA, the CDR3 is TGCGCCAGCAGCCAAGGAAACAGCCCTGGCTATGGCTACACCTTC. This translates into CASSQGNSPGYGYTF.

This clone has more than one count but fewer than ten. The J gene is TRBJ2-1, the V gene TRBV9; no clear D. This CDR3 is built from 17 residues. Trimming shortened V by 0 bases and J by 0 bases, and 13 bases separated the two germline ends. Germline CDR1 reads SGDLS; CDR2 reads YYNGEE. CDR3 sequence (DNA): TGTGCCAGCAGCGTAGTGGGGTCGGTAAGCTCCTACAATGAGCAGTTCTTC. This translates into CASSVVGSVSSYNEQFF.

This clone was detected once. DNA of the CDR3: TGTGCCAGCAGCGCTCTACCTGCACCAACTAATGAAAAACTGTTTTTT. It encodes CASSALPAPTNEKLFF. J is TRBJ1-4 and V is TRBV5-8; D gene unclear. The germline V gene encodes CDR1 SGHTS and CDR2 YDEGEE. The CDR3 length is 16 residues. With 4 bases removed from V and 0 bases from J, the gap between germline ends came to 13 bases.

The chain has TRBV7-2 and TRBJ2-2; 8 nucleotides align to TRBD2. V shed 5 bases and J 5 bases; nucleotides not matched to a gene: 10. This CDR3 has 16 residues. Looked up from germline, CDR1 is SGHTA and CDR2 is FQGNSA. The CDR3 DNA is TGTGCCAGCAGCCCTCTAAGCGGGAGTTATACCGGGGAGCTGTTTTTT. Translating gives CASSPLSGSYTGELFF.

The gene calls are TRBV6-1 and TRBJ1-5, with 11 nucleotides matching TRBD1. This CDR3 spans 15 amino acids. The trim removed 3 bases at V and 7 bases at J, leaving 5 bases unmatched. Germline loops: CDR1 MNHNS, CDR2 SASEGT. The CDR3 loop reads CASSDGQGAGQPQHF. The CDR3 nucleotides read TGTGCCAGCAGTGACGGACAGGGGGCCGGCCAGCCCCAGCATTTT.

Only one count was recorded for this clone. V is TRBV29-1 and J is TRBJ2-1; 14 positions match TRBD2. Losses at the gene ends were 6 bases for V and 2 bases for J; bases not matched to a gene: 3. The germline V gene encodes CDR1 SQVTM and CDR2 ANQGSEA. The CDR3 covers 15 residues. Here the CDR3 reads CSVGTSGSAYNEQFF. CDR3 coding DNA: TGCAGCGTCGGGACTAGCGGGAGCGCCTACAATGAGCAGTTCTTC.

This clone was observed a single time. V and J are TRBV7-9 and TRBJ1-5; no clear D. The germline CDR1 and CDR2 sequences are SEHNR and FQNEAQ (reference sequence). The CDR3 sequence is 14 residues long. V gave up 5 bases and J gave up 0 bases, with 8 bases separating them. The CDR3 here is CASSQGYSNQPQHF. CDR3 in DNA: TGTGCCAGCAGCCAAGGATATAGCAATCAGCCCCAGCATTTT.

The rearrangement uses TRBV7-9 and TRBJ2-3; D gene unclear. Trimming took 6 bases from V and 0 from J, leaving 19 bases between them. Germline V lookup: CDR1 SEHNR, CDR2 FQNEAQ (reference sequence). This CDR3 has 17 residues. CDR3 in DNA: TGTGCCAGCAGACATCCCCCGAGGATAGTTAGCACAGATACGCAGTATTTT. Translated, it gives CASRHPPRIVSTDTQYF.

This chain joins TRBV5-6 and TRBJ1-2, with a weak D call TRBD1 (6 bases). V lost 0 bases to trimming and J lost 5 bases, with 11 bases between them. This CDR3 has 14 residues. Germline-derived CDR1 and CDR2 are SGHDT and YYEEEE. In nucleotides, the CDR3 is TGTGCCAGCAGCTTGGCGGGACAACGATATGGCTACACCTTC. Protein sequence: CASSLAGQRYGYTF.